These 21 T cell receptor beta chains were sequenced from one sample in a study of post-analysis software for immune sequencing data. General study points: Five or six TRBV segments were significantly more frequent in patients than in controls. TRBV5-6, TRBV5-1 and TRBV20-1 were among these segments.

Every TCR beta cDNA library bore unique molecular identifiers. TCRdb reanalysed the PCR reads using MiXCR and keeps one entry per CDR3 protein. The sample holds fewer than 700,000 distinct CDR3 sequences, 44% seen once. These TCRs are of unknown antigen specificity. Sequencing was carried out using blood. These receptors originate from a girl between 10 and 17 years old with multiple sclerosis.

This clonotype turned up a few times. CDR3 sequence: CASSSLDEQFF. The CDR3 DNA follows: TGTGCCAGCAGTTCCTTAGATGAGCAGTTCTTC. The chain recombines TRBV12-3 or TRBV12-4 with TRBJ2-1; D is ambiguous. The CDR3 is made up of 11 amino acids. Trimming removed 4 bases at V and 8 bases at J, with 6 bases between.

The chain employs TRBV6-5 and TRBJ1-4; D is perhaps TRBD1 (6 bases). The CDR3 is 14 residues long. Germline CDR1 and CDR2: MNHEY and SVGAGI. Trimming took 8 bases from V and 11 from J, leaving 21 bases between them. CDR3 nucleotides: TGTGCCAGCCGCCGAGGGGGGGGCCAGGGGAAACTGTTTTTT. Translation gives CASRRGGGQGKLFF.

Written as DNA, the CDR3 is TGTGCCAGCAGTAAGGAGACAGGGAGCTATGGCTACACCTTC. Amino acids: CASSKETGSYGYTF. The chain combines TRBV12-3 or TRBV12-4 with TRBJ1-2; 7 bases are a match to TRBD1. This CDR3 is built from 14 residues. V lost 5 bases to trimming and J lost 4 bases; unmatched junction nucleotides: 7.

This clonotype was detected a few times. V gene TRBV5-5 combines with J gene TRBJ1-2, with D unresolved. Trimming took off 0 bases at V and 8 bases at J, with 11 bases between the two ends. The CDR3 spans 13 residues. The germline gives CDR1 SGHKS, CDR2 YYEKEE (reference sequence). For the CDR3, the DNA is TGTGCCAGCAGCTTGGTTGGCGCCAGCGGCTACACCTTC. Translated, it gives CASSLVGASGYTF.

To note about this clonotype: Compared with germline, one end of the junction differs, possibly owing to a read error. CDR3 loop: CASRNGQENAEAFF. The CDR3 nucleotides read TGTGCCAGCAGAAACGGACAGGAGAACGCTGAAGCTTTCTTT. The chain joins TRBV6-6 to TRBJ1-1; 7 nucleotides line up with TRBD1. CDR3 length: 14 amino acids. The germline gives CDR1 MNHNY, CDR2 SVGAGI (reference sequence).

This clonotype came up a few times. This chain's CDR3 is CASSANGYEQYF. CDR3 nucleotides: TGTGCCAGCAGTGCTAATGGCTACGAGCAGTACTTC. The V gene is TRBV27, the J gene TRBJ2-7; D uncertain. V lost 5 bases and J lost 3, with 8 bases in between. This CDR3 contains 12 residues. In germline, CDR1 is MNHEY, CDR2 SMNVEV (reference sequence).

The genes are TRBV6-5 and TRBJ1-2; D is unresolved. Germline lookup yields CDR1 MNHEY and CDR2 SVGAGI. Trimming removed 4 bases at V and 4 bases at J, with 16 bases between. This CDR3 comprises 15 residues. CDR3 DNA: TGTGCCAGCAGTTCCCAAGAGAGGAGGATCTATGGCTACACCTTC. Translating it yields CASSSQERRIYGYTF.

Of note for this clonotype: A junction boundary mismatches the germline segment, possibly from a read error. This rearrangement joins TRBV12-3 or TRBV12-4 to TRBJ1-4; D gene ambiguous. The CDR3 has 14 amino acids. CDR3 loop: CAGSWTGTNEKLFF. The DNA of the CDR3 is TGTGCCGGCAGCTGGACGGGGACTAATGAAAAACTGTTTTTT.

This clonotype was observed a few times. The chain joins TRBV20-1 to TRBJ2-7; 13 positions agree with TRBD2. The V and J ends lost 6 bases and 1 base, in that order; junction bases with no gene match: 12. From germline, CDR1 is DFQATT and CDR2 SNEGSKA (reference sequence). The CDR3 contains 17 residues. CDR3 loop: CSANSGTSGARSYEQYF. The CDR3, as DNA: TGCAGTGCGAACTCCGGGACTAGCGGGGCGCGTTCCTACGAGCAGTACTTC.

This chain uses TRBV11-2 with TRBJ2-1; possibly TRBD2 for D (6 bases). The CDR3 has 17 residues. Looked up from germline, CDR1 is SGHAT and CDR2 is FQNNGV. V was cut by 0 bases and J by 7 bases, with 19 bases left in between. The DNA of the CDR3 is TGTGCCAGCAGCTTAGATCGGGCTAGCGCAATCAGGAATGAGCAGTTCTTC. It yields the protein CASSLDRASAIRNEQFF.

This clonotype appeared many times. The V call is TRBV12-3 or TRBV12-4, the J call TRBJ2-5, with TRBD2 matching 14 bases. The trim removed 2 bases at V and 4 bases at J, leaving 9 bases unmatched. The CDR3 runs to 18 residues. CDR3 sequence reads: CASSLRLAGGAVVETQYF. The DNA for the CDR3 is TGTGCCAGCAGTTTACGACTAGCGGGAGGGGCAGTGGTAGAGACCCAGTACTTC.

The DNA for the CDR3 is TGTGCCAGCAGACCGACAGGGGGCTCTGGCTACACCTTC. This sequence encodes CASRPTGGSGYTF. J is TRBJ1-2 and V is TRBV12-3 or TRBV12-4; TRBD1 aligns across 10 bases. Trimming took 6 bases from V and 7 from J; bases not matched to a gene: 5. This CDR3 has 13 residues.

This clonotype was found a few times. V is TRBV7-9 and J is TRBJ2-1; 7 bases map to TRBD2. The CDR3 is 17 amino acids. CDR1 and CDR2 (germline): SEHNR, FQNEAQ (reference sequence). Germline trimming cut 4 bases from V and 9 bases from J; bases unmatched to any gene: 18. CDR3 nucleotides: TGTGCCAGCAGCTCCTCAAAGTGGGGACGGGAGGAGTTTGAGCAGTTCTTC. It yields the protein CASSSSKWGREEFEQFF.

A word on this clonotype: The junction differs from germline at one of its ends, possibly a read error. This chain uses TRBV4-1 with TRBJ2-4; 12 positions agree with TRBD2. From germline, CDR1 is MGHRA and CDR2 YSYEKL. The CDR3 is 18 amino acids. In nucleotides, the CDR3 is TGCGCCAGCACCCAAGGCCTAGCGGGGGGGCTTGCCAAAAACATTCAGTACTTC. Translating gives CASTQGLAGGLAKNIQYF.

The chain carries TRBV13 and TRBJ2-7, with 16 bases matching TRBD2. V lost 4 bases to trimming and J lost 2 bases; unmatched junction nucleotides: 17. Per the germline V gene, CDR1 is PRHDT and CDR2 is FYEKMQ (reference sequence). The CDR3 length is 21 residues. DNA for the CDR3: TGTGCCAGCAGCTCCGAACACCCAGGGACTAGCGGGAGGGCCGGGCCCTACGAGCAGTACTTC. Translation gives CASSSEHPGTSGRAGPYEQYF.

CDR3 protein: CASSQAPSRLADSYEQYF. The CDR3 nucleotides are TGTGCCAGCAGCCAAGCCCCTTCCCGACTAGCGGACTCCTACGAGCAGTACTTC. This chain joins TRBV4-2 and TRBJ2-7, with 9 nucleotides matching TRBD2. This CDR3 is built from 18 residues. The V gene's germline CDR1 is LGHNA and CDR2 YNFKEQ. V gave up 1 base and J gave up 0 bases; unmatched junction bases: 10.

The chain combines TRBV20-1 with TRBJ2-1; 9 bases agree with TRBD2. This CDR3 comprises 15 residues. Losses at the gene ends were 6 bases for V and 2 bases for J; bases not matched to a gene: 8. From germline, CDR1 is DFQATT and CDR2 SNEGSKA (reference sequence). The CDR3 spells CSAYKAGGPYNEQFF. CDR3 in DNA: TGCAGTGCCTACAAAGCGGGAGGCCCCTACAATGAGCAGTTCTTC.

This clonotype turned up a few times. J is TRBJ2-4 and V is TRBV6-5; the match to TRBD2 covers 8 bases. The end of the DNA aligns better with TRBJ2-5, so the J call may be wrong. This CDR3 spans 17 amino acids. Per the germline V gene, CDR1 is MNHEY and CDR2 is SVGAGI. CDR3 sequence: CASSYSISGLGVETQYF. The CDR3 DNA is TGTGCCAGCAGTTACTCGATTTCGGGACTAGGGGTAGAGACCCAGTACTTC.

This chain uses TRBV4-1 with TRBJ2-7; possibly TRBD1 for D (5 bases). The length of the CDR3 is 15 residues. Trimming took off 0 bases at V and 2 bases at J, with 11 bases between the two ends. CDR1 is MGHRA and CDR2 is YSYEKL in the germline V gene. The CDR3 sequence: CASSQDPTGTYEQYF. The CDR3, as DNA: TGCGCCAGCAGCCAAGATCCTACAGGTACCTACGAGCAGTACTTC.

The genes are TRBV6-5 and TRBJ2-7, with D possibly called TRBD1 or TRBD2 (6 bases each). Trimming took off 5 bases at V and 11 bases at J, with 22 bases between the two ends. This CDR3 comprises 14 residues. CDR1 MNHEY and CDR2 SVGAGI come from the germline V gene. CDR3 in amino acids: CASSGTGAVPGEYF. CDR3 in DNA: TGTGCCAGCAGTGGAACGGGGGCGGTGCCTGGGGAGTACTTC.

Points on this clonotype: A junction boundary mismatches the germline segment, possibly from a read error. The chain has TRBV5-1 and TRBJ2-1; weak D call: TRBD2 (5 bases). Germline V gives CDR1 SGHRS, CDR2 YFSETQ. The CDR3 spans 15 residues. Here the CDR3 reads CASSLASPGRNERFF. The CDR3 bases are TGCGCCAGCAGCTTGGCTAGCCCGGGTCGCAATGAGCGGTTCTTC. Using reference TRBV5-1 and TRBJ2-1 for the parts outside the CDR3, the full variable domain is KAGVTQTPRYLIKTRGQQVTLSCSPISGHRSVSWYQQTPGQGLQFLFEYFSETQRNKGNFPGRFSGRQFSNSRSEMNVSTLELGDSALYLCASSLASPGRNERFFGPGTRLTVL.